Below are 6 T cell receptor beta chains sequenced from a single sample in a study of cytomegalovirus exposure and HLA in healthy donors (dated 2017 in TCRdb). Library construction relied on the immunoSEQ multiplex PCR assay. For the multiplex PCR, a mixture combining 60 forward primers for TCR Vbeta segments and 13 reverse primers for TCR Jbeta segments was used. Here the immuneACCESS table is served through TCRdb, limited to in-frame sequences with V and J called. Missing clones are a known gap in these copies; in checked studies unresolved V genes cover under half, and the rest lacks a known reason. This sample lists 150,000 to 160,000 clones; 70% to 80% were detected once. The top ten clonotypes cover less than 8.5% of the sample. The specimen was PBMCs. The receptor set was obtained from a man aged 25 to 40 in good health and CMV-seropositive.

The genes are TRBV28 and TRBJ1-5; no firm D call. Trimming removed 6 bases at V and 0 bases at J, with 27 bases between. Germline CDR1 and CDR2: MDHEN and SYDVKM. The CDR3 totals 20 residues. In nucleotides, the CDR3 is TGTGCCAGCAGCTCCCCGGAGCGAATTCCCCTGGATTTTAGCAATCAGCCCCAGCATTTT. Protein: CASSSPERIPLDFSNQPQHF.

This sequence joins TRBV14 and TRBJ1-5; the D gene is possibly TRBD1 (6 bases). Between the trimmed V and J ends, which lost 1 base and 6 bases, there was a span of 7 bases. CDR3 length equals 13 residues. Germline V lookup: CDR1 SGHDN, CDR2 FVKESK. The CDR3 protein is CASSQAQGQPQHF. The CDR3 DNA reads TGTGCCAGCAGCCAAGCACAGGGTCAGCCCCAGCATTTT.

This chain connects TRBV29-1 to TRBJ2-3, with 13 bases matching TRBD2. Germline CDR1 and CDR2: SQVTM and ANQGSEA. The CDR3 totals 17 residues. With V trimmed by 5 bases and J by 4 bases, 12 bases remained unmatched. The CDR3 is CSVPPGLAGPGADTQYF. The DNA of the CDR3 is TGCAGCGTTCCTCCGGGACTAGCGGGGCCCGGGGCAGATACGCAGTATTTT.

The DNA of the CDR3 is TGTGCCAGCCAACCCGAGACAGGGTCCGGTGAAAAACTGTTTTTT. Amino acid sequence: CASQPETGSGEKLFF. The chain uses TRBV19 and TRBJ1-4; 7 nucleotides match TRBD1. The CDR3 has 15 residues. Germline V lookup: CDR1 LNHDA, CDR2 SQIVND (reference sequence). After removal of 9 bases from V and 7 bases from J, the junction contained 14 bases not matched to a gene.

The chain joins TRBV27 to TRBJ2-3, with TRBD2 matching 7 bases. J gave up 4 bases and V 3 bases, and 4 bases lay outside the gene matches. Germline V CDR1 and CDR2: MNHEY, SMNVEV (reference sequence). The CDR3 is made up of 14 amino acids. CDR3 sequence (DNA): TGTGCCAGCAGTTTGGGGGGGGGATCAGATACGCAGTATTTT. Translating gives CASSLGGGSDTQYF.

CDR3 loop: CASSDGQLSSGNTIYF. The CDR3, as DNA: TGCGCCAGCAGTGATGGGCAGTTAAGCTCTGGAAACACCATATATTTT. V usage is TRBV10-1 and J usage is TRBJ1-3; no clear D. CDR1 is WNHNN, CDR2 SYGVQD, per germline (reference sequence). This CDR3 has 16 amino acids. V was pared by 3 bases and J by 0 bases, with 12 bases between.